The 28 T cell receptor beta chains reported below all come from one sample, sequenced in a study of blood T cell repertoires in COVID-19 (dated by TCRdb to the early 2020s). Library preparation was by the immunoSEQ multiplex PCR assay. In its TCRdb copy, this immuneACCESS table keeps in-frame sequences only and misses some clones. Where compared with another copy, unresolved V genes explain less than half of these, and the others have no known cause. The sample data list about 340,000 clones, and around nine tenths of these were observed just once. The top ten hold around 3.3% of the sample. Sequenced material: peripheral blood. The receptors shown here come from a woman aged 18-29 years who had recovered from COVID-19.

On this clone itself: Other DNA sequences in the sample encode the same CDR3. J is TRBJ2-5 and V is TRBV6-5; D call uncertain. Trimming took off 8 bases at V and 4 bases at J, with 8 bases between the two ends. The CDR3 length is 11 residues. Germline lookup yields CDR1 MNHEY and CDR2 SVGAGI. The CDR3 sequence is CASRRGETQYF. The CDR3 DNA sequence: TGTGCCAGCCGCAGAGGAGAGACCCAGTACTTC.

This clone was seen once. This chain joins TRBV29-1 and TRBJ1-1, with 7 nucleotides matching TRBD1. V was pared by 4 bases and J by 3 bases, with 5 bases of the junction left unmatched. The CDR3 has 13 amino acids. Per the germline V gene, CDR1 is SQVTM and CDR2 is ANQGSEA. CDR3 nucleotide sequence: TGCAGCGTTGTAAGGGGGCTGGACACTGAAGCTTTCTTT. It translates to CSVVRGLDTEAFF.

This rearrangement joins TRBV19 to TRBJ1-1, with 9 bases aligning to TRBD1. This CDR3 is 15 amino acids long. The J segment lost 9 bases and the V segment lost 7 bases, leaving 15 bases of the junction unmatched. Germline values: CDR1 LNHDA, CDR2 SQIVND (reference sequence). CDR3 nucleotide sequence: TGTGCCAGTACCACCGGGACAGGGAACCAAAAGCAAGCTTTCTTT. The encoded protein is CASTTGTGNQKQAFF.

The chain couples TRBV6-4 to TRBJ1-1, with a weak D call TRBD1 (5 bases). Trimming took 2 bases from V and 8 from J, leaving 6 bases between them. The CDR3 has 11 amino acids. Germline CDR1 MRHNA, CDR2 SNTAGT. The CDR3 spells CASSDGGEAFF. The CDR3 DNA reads TGTGCCAGCAGTGACGGGGGGGAAGCTTTCTTT.

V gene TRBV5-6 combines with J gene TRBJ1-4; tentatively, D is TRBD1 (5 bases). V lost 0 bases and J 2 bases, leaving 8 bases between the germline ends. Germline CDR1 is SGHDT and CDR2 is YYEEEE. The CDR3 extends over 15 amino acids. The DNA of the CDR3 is TGTGCCAGCAGCTTGGCGGACACTACTAATGAAAAACTGTTTTTT. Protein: CASSLADTTNEKLFF.

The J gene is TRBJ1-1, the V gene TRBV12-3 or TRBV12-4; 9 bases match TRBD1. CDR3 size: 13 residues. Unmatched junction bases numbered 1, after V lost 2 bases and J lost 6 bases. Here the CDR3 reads CASSLRQGAEAFF. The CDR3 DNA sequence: TGTGCCAGCAGTTTACGACAGGGGGCTGAAGCTTTCTTT.

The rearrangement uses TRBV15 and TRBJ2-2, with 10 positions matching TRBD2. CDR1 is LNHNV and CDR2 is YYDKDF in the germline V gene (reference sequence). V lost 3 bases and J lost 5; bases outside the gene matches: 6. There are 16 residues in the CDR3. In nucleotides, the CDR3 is TGTGCCACCAGCAGTGTGACTAGCGGGTTTACCGGGGAGCTGTTTTTT. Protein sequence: CATSSVTSGFTGELFF. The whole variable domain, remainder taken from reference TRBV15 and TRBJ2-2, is DAMVIQNPRYQVTQFGKPVTLSCSQTLNHNVMYWYQQKSSQAPKLLFHYYDKDFNNEADTPDNFQSRRPNTSFCFLDIRSPGLGDTAMYLCATSSVTSGFTGELFFGEGSRLTVL.

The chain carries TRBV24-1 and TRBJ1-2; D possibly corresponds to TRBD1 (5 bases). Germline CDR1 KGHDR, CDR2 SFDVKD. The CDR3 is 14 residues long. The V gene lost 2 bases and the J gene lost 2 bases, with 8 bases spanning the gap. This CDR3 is CATSDSGGNYGYTF. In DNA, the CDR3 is TGTGCCACCAGTGATTCCGGGGGGAACTATGGCTACACCTTC.

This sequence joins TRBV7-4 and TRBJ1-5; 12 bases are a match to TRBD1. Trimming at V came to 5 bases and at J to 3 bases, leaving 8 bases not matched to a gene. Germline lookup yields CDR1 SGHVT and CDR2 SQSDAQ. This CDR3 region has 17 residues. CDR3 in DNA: TGTGCCAGCAGCCATCGGGACAGGGGGCTTGACAATCAGCCCCAGCATTTT. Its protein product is CASSHRDRGLDNQPQHF. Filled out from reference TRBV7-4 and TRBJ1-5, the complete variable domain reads GAGVSQSPRYKVAKRGRDVALRCDSISGHVTLYWYRQTLGQGSEVLTYSQSDAQRDKSGRPSGRFSAERPERSVSTLKIQRTEQGDSAVYLCASSHRDRGLDNQPQHFGDGTRLSIL.

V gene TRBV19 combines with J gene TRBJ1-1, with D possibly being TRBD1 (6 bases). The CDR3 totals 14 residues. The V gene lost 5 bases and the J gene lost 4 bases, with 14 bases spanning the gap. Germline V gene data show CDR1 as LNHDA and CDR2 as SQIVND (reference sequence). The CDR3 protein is CASSVTGTSTEAFF. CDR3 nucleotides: TGTGCCAGTAGTGTGACAGGAACCAGCACTGAAGCTTTCTTT.

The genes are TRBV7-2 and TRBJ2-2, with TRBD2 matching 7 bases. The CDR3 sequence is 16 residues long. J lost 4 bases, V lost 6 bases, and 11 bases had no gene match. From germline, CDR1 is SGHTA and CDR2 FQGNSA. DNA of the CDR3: TGTGCCAGCAGTCCAAGGGCGGGGGTAGCCACCGGGGAGCTGTTTTTT. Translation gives CASSPRAGVATGELFF.

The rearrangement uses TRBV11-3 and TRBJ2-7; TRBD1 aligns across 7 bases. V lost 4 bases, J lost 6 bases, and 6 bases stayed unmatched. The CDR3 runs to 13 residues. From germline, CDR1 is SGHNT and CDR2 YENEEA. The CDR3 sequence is CASSSRGTAEQYV. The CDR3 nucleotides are TGTGCCAGCAGCTCCAGGGGGACCGCCGAGCAGTACGTC.

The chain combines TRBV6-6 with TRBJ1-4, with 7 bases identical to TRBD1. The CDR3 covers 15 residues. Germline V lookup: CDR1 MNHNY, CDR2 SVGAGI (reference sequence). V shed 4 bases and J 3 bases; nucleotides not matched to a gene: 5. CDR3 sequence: CASSFIGTANEKLFF. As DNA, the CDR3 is TGTGCCAGCAGTTTCATTGGGACAGCTAATGAAAAACTGTTTTTT.

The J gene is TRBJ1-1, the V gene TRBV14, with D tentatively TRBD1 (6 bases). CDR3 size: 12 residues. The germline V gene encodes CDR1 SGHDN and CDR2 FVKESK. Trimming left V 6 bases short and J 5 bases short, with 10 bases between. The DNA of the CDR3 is TGTGCCAGCAGTCAGCAGGGGACTGAAGCTTTCTTT. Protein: CASSQQGTEAFF. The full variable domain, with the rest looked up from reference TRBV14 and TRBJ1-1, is EAGVTQFPSHSVIEKGQTVTLRCDPISGHDNLYWYRRVMGKEIKFLLHFVKESKQDESGMPNNRFLAERTGGTYSTLKVQPAELEDSGVYFCASSQQGTEAFFGQGTRLTVV.

This chain's CDR3 is CASSQVPLAGGEQYV. For the CDR3, the DNA is TGTGCCAGCAGCCAAGTCCCCCTAGCGGGAGGCGAGCAGTACGTC. V is TRBV3-1 (or the pseudogene TRBV3-2) and J is TRBJ2-7; 11 bases line up with TRBD2. This CDR3 contains 15 residues. Per germline, CDR1 LGHDT and CDR2 YNNKEL (reference sequence). Unmatched junction bases numbered 5, after V lost 1 base and J lost 6 bases.

In nucleotides, the CDR3 is TGTGCCAGCAGTGTTTGGGGACAGAGCACAGATACGCAGTATTTT. Amino acids: CASSVWGQSTDTQYF. The chain carries TRBV2 and TRBJ2-3, with TRBD1 matching over 7 bases. The germline V gene encodes CDR1 SNHLY and CDR2 FYNNEI. With V trimmed by 4 bases and J by 0 bases, 4 bases remained unmatched. This CDR3 is built from 15 residues.

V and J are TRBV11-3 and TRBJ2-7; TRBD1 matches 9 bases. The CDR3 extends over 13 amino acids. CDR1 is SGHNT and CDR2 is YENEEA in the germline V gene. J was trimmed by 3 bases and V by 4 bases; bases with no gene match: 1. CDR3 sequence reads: CASSSDRGYEQYV. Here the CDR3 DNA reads TGTGCCAGCAGCTCGGACAGGGGCTACGAGCAGTACGTC.

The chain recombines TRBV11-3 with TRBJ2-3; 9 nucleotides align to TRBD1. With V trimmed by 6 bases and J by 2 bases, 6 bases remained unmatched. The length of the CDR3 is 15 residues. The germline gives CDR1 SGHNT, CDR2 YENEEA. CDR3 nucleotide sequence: TGTGCCAGCAGTACCGGGACAGGGAACACAGATACGCAGTATTTT. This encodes CASSTGTGNTDTQYF.

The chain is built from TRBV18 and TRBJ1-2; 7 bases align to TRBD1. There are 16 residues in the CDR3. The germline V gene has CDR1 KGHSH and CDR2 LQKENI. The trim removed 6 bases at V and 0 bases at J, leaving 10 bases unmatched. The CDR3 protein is CASSYAGGKANYGYTF. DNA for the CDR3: TGTGCCAGCTCTTATGCAGGGGGAAAAGCTAACTATGGCTACACCTTC.

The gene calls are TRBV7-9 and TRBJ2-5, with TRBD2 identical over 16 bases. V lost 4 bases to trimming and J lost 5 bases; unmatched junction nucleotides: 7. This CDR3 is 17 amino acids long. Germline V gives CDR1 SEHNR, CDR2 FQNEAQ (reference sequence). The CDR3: CASSSGTSGRARETQYF. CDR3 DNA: TGTGCCAGCAGCTCCGGGACTAGCGGGAGGGCCAGGGAGACCCAGTACTTC.

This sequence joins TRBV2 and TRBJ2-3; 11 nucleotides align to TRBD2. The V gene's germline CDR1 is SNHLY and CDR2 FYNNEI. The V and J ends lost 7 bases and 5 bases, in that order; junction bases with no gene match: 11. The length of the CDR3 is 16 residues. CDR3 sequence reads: CASTKGLAGGIDTQYF. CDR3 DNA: TGTGCCAGCACCAAGGGGCTAGCGGGAGGCATAGATACGCAGTATTTT. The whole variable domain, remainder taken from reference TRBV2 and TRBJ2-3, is EPEVTQTPSHQVTQMGQEVILRCVPISNHLYFYWYRQILGQKVEFLVSFYNNEISEKSEIFDDQFSVERPDGSNFTLKIRSTKLEDSAMYFCASTKGLAGGIDTQYFGPGTRLTVL.

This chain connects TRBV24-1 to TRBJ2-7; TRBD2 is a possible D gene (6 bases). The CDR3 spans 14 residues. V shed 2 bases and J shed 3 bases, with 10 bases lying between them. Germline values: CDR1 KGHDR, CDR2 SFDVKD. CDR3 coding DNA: TGTGCCACCAGTGATTGGGGACTTGTCTACGAGCAGTACGTC. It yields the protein CATSDWGLVYEQYV.

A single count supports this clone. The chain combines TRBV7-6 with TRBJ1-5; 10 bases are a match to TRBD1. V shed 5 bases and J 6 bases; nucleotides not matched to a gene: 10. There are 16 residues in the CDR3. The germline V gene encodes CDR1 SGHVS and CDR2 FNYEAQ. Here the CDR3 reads CASSRDRGRGSQPQHF. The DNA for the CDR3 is TGTGCCAGCAGCCGTGACAGGGGGCGAGGGAGTCAGCCCCAGCATTTT.

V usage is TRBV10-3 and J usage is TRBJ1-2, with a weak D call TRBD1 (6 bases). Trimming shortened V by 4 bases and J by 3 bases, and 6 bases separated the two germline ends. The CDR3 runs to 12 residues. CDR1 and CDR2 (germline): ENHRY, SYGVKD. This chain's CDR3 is CAISAGDYGYTF. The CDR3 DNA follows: TGTGCCATCAGTGCAGGGGACTATGGCTACACCTTC.

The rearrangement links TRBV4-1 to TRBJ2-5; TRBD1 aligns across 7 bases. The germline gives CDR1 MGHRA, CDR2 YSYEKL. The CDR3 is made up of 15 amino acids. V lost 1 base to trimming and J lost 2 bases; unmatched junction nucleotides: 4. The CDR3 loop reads CASSQVGTAQETQYF. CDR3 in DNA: TGCGCCAGCAGCCAAGTTGGGACAGCACAAGAGACCCAGTACTTC.

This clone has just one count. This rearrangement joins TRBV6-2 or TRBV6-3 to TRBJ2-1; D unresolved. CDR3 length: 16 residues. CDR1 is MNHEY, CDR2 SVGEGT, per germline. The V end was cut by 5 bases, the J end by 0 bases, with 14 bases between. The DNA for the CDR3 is TGTGCCAGCAGTCTTACCCGACTGAGCTCCTACAATGAGCAGTTCTTC. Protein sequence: CASSLTRLSSYNEQFF.

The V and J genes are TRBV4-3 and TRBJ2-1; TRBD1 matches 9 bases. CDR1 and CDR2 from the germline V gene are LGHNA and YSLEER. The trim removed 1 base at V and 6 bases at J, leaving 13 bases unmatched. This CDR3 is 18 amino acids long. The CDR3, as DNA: TGCGCCAGCAGCCAAGGAATTCCTGGGAGACAGGGGGTCAATGAGCAGTTCTTC. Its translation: CASSQGIPGRQGVNEQFF.

The CDR3 DNA follows: TGCAGTGCTAGACAGGCCCTTGAAGCTTTCTTT. It yields the protein CSARQALEAFF. This sequence joins TRBV20-1 and TRBJ1-1, with D unclear. CDR3 length: 11 amino acids. V dropped 2 bases and J dropped 7 bases, with 8 bases sitting between them. Germline-derived CDR1 and CDR2 are DFQATT and SNEGSKA (reference sequence).